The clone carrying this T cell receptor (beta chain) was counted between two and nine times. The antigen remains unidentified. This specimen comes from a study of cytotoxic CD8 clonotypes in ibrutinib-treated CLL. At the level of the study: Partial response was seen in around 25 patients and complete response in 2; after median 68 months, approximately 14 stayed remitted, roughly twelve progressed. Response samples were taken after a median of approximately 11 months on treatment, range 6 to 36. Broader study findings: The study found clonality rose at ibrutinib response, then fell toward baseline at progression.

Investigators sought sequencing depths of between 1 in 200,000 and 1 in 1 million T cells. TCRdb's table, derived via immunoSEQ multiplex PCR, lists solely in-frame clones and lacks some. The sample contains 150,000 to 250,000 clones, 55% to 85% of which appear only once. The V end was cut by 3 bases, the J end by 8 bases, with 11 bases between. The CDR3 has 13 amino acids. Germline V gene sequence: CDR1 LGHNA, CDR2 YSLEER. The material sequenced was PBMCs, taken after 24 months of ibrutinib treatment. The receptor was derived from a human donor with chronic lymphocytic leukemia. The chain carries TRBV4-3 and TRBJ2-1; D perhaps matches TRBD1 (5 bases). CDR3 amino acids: CASSHAGAHEQFF. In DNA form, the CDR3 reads TGCGCCAGCAGCCATGCTGGGGCGCATGAGCAGTTCTTC.